The 7 T cell receptor beta chains presented below share a single source sample, sequenced in a study of T-cell reconstitution after alpha-beta-depleted transplantation in children. Using unique molecular identifiers, the investigators prepared the TCRbeta library. TCRdb re-analysed the PCR reads in MiXCR, keeping a single row per CDR3 protein. The sample lists more than 500,000 distinct CDR3 sequences, around 10% occurring once. The material was PBMCs, mostly from graft donor cells, obtained 180 days after TCRalphabeta/CD19-depleted stem cell transplant. These receptors all come from a female patient between 2 and 15 years old who had a stem cell transplant for aplastic anemia, so the T cells may come from the graft donor.

At least ten counts were recorded for this clonotype. The V call is TRBV15, the J call TRBJ2-7, with D tentatively TRBD1 (5 bases). The germline CDR1 and CDR2 sequences are LNHNV and YYDKDF (reference sequence). This CDR3 contains 15 residues. The ends were cut back, 0 bases at V and 2 bases at J, with 11 bases in the middle. The CDR3 sequence is CATSRDKGLAYEQYF. CDR3 nucleotide sequence: TGTGCCACCAGCAGAGATAAGGGGCTCGCCTACGAGCAGTACTTC. Supplemented by reference TRBV15 and TRBJ2-7, the full variable domain reads DAMVIQNPRYQVTQFGKPVTLSCSQTLNHNVMYWYQQKSSQAPKLLFHYYDKDFNNEADTPDNFQSRRPNTSFCFLDIRSPGLGDTAMYLCATSRDKGLAYEQYFGPGTRLTVT.

The V call is TRBV9, the J call TRBJ2-7, with D unclear. The CDR3 contains 8 residues. Germline V gene data show CDR1 as SGDLS and CDR2 as YYNGEE. The CDR3 spells CASSGSSV. The CDR3 region has the DNA TGTGCCAGCAGCGGTAGTAGCGTC.

The rearrangement links TRBV12-3 or TRBV12-4 to TRBJ2-3, with D uncertain. Trimming removed 5 bases at V and 3 bases at J, with 12 bases between. This CDR3 is 14 amino acids long. The CDR3 here is CASSTPVWTDTQYF. The CDR3 nucleotides are TGTGCCAGCAGTACCCCCGTTTGGACAGATACGCAGTATTTT.

CDR3 protein: CASSFSGRPNQPQHF. The CDR3 region has the DNA TGTGCCAGCAGTTTTTCCGGCAGGCCAAATCAGCCCCAGCATTTT. The rearrangement links TRBV12-3 or TRBV12-4 to TRBJ1-5, with D hard to call. The CDR3 spans 15 residues. Trimming shortened V by 3 bases and J by 4 bases, and 13 bases separated the two germline ends.

The rearrangement uses TRBV28 and TRBJ2-7; TRBD1 might be the D (6 bases). The CDR3 runs to 15 residues. V was trimmed by 4 bases and J by 0 bases, leaving 13 bases between them. In germline, CDR1 is MDHEN, CDR2 SYDVKM. The CDR3 reads CASSSQGPISYEQYV. The CDR3 DNA follows: TGTGCCAGCAGTTCTCAGGGGCCTATCTCCTACGAGCAGTACGTC.

The chain carries TRBV20-1 and TRBJ1-2; no clear D gene. Between the trimmed V and J ends, which lost 3 bases and 7 bases, there was a span of 9 bases. The CDR3 length is 11 residues. Germline V CDR1 and CDR2: DFQATT, SNEGSKA (reference sequence). The CDR3 region has the DNA TGCAGTGCTAGTCACCTTGGTGGCTACACCTTC. This encodes CSASHLGGYTF.

This clonotype was seen a handful of times. The chain is built from TRBV24-1 and TRBJ2-4, with 7 bases that match TRBD2. In germline, CDR1 is KGHDR, CDR2 SFDVKD. The CDR3 loop spans 15 amino acids. V lost 4 bases to trimming and J lost 7 bases; unmatched junction nucleotides: 9. CDR3 residues: CATSDGGNPGNIQYF. The DNA of the CDR3 is TGTGCCACCAGTGACGGGGGGAACCCAGGGAACATTCAGTACTTC.